The 5 T cell receptor beta chains below come from one sample, sequenced in a study of T cell responses to AZD1222 COVID-19 vaccine. Method: immunoSEQ multiplex PCR; TCRdb's copy keeps in-frame clones and lacks some. The sample carries about 120,000 clones, more than 85% recorded once. The source material was peripheral blood, sampled on day 0 of MenACWY control vaccination. Receptors were obtained from an adult in good health.

The chain links TRBV13 to TRBJ2-1; a weak D match, TRBD2 (5 bases). Deletions cut 5 bases from V and 6 bases from J, with 17 bases between. Per germline, CDR1 PRHDT and CDR2 FYEKMQ (reference sequence). The CDR3 spans 15 residues. CDR3 nucleotide sequence: TGTGCCAGCAGCCCCCCCAACGGGAAGAGCAATGAGCAGTTCTTC. This sequence encodes CASSPPNGKSNEQFF.

This clone has more than one count but fewer than ten. This chain links TRBV9 with TRBJ2-1, with 8 bases fitting TRBD2. CDR1 SGDLS and CDR2 YYNGEE come from the germline V gene. The CDR3 is 16 amino acids. The junction had 10 bases not matched to a gene; V was cut back by 3 bases and J by 5 bases. The CDR3 is CASSGRSGSGNNEQFF. The CDR3 DNA reads as TGTGCCAGCAGCGGACGGAGCGGGAGTGGGAACAATGAGCAGTTCTTC.

V usage is TRBV6-4 and J usage is TRBJ2-1, with 9 bases matching TRBD2. CDR3 length equals 16 residues. CDR1 and CDR2 (germline): MRHNA, SNTAGT. V lost 1 base, J lost 7 bases, and 8 bases stayed unmatched. The CDR3 sequence is CASSDCDSGSRNEQFF. The CDR3 nucleotides are TGTGCCAGCAGTGACTGTGATAGCGGGAGTAGGAATGAGCAGTTCTTC.

The chain recombines TRBV21-1 with TRBJ2-2. TRBV21-1 constitutes a pseudogene. CDR3 length equals 16 residues. This CDR3 is CASSKPGLGVTGELFF. The CDR3 DNA sequence: TGTGCCAGCAGCAAACCGGGTTTGGGGGTCACCGGGGAGCTGTTTTTT.

The J gene is TRBJ1-2, the V gene TRBV5-4; 10 bases agree with TRBD1. Trimming cost V 2 bases and J 8 bases; bases outside gene matches: 6. The CDR3 spans 14 residues. Germline CDR1 reads SGHNT; CDR2 reads YYREEE (reference sequence). The CDR3 loop reads CASSLSGTGVGYTF. The CDR3 DNA is TGTGCCAGCAGCTTATCCGGGACAGGGGTGGGCTACACCTTC.